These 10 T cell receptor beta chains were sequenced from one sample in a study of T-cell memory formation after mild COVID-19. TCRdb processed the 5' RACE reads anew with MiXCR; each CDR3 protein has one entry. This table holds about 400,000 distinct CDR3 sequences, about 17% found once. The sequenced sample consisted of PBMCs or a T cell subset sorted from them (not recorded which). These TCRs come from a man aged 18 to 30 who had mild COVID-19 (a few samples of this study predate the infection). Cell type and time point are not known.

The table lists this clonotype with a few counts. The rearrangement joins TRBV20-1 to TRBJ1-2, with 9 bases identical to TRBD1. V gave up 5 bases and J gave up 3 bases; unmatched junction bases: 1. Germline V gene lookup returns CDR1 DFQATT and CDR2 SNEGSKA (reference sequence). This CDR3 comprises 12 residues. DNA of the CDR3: TGCAGTGCTGGACAGGGGTACTATGGCTACACCTTC. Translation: CSAGQGYYGYTF.

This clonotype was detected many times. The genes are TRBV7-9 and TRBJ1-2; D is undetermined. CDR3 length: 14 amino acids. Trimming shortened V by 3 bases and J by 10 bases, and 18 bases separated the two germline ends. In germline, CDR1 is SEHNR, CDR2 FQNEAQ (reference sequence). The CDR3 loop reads CASSLAQSKNYYTF. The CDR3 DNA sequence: TGTGCCAGCAGCTTGGCTCAATCTAAGAATTACTACACCTTC.

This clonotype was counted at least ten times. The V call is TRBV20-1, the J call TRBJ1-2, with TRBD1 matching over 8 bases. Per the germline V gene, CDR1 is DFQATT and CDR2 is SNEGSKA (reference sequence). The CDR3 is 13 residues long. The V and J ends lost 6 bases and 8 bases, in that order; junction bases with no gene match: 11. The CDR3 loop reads CSAAGQGIVGYTF. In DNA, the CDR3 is TGCAGTGCCGCAGGACAGGGAATTGTGGGCTACACCTTC.

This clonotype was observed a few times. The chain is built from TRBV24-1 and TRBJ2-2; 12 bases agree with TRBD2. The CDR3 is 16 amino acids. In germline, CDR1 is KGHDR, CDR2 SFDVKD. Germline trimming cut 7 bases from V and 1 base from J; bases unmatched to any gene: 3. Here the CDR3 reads CATSETSGGNTGELFF. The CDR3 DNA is TGTGCCACCAGCGAGACTAGCGGGGGGAACACCGGGGAGCTGTTTTTT.

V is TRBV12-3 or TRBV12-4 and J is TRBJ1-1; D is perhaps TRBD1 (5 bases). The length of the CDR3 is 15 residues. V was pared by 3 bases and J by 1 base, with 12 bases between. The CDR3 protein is CASSFSMGRNTEAFF. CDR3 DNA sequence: TGTGCCAGCAGTTTCTCAATGGGGCGGAACACTGAAGCTTTCTTT.

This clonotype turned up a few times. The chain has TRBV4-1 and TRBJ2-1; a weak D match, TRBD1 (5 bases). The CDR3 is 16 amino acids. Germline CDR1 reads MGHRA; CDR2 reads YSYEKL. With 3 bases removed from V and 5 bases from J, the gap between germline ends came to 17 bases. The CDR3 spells CASSQSGAGWNNEQFF. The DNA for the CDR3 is TGCGCCAGCAGCCAGTCGGGTGCAGGGTGGAACAATGAGCAGTTCTTC.

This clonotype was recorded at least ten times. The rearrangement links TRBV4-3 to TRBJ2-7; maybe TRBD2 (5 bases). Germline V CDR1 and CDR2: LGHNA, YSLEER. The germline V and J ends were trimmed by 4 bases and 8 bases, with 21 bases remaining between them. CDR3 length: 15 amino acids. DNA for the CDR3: TGCGCCAGCAGCCTCGTCGGACTCTCCCGGGGAAAGCAGTACTTC. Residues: CASSLVGLSRGKQYF.

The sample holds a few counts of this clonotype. The CDR3 DNA follows: TGTGCCAGCATGGGCCAAAACTATGGCTACACCTTC. As protein: CASMGQNYGYTF. The gene calls are TRBV6-6 and TRBJ1-2; D is uncertain. CDR3 length: 12 amino acids. The germline CDR1 and CDR2 sequences are MNHNY and SVGAGI (reference sequence). Trimming left V 7 bases short and J 2 bases short, with 8 bases between.

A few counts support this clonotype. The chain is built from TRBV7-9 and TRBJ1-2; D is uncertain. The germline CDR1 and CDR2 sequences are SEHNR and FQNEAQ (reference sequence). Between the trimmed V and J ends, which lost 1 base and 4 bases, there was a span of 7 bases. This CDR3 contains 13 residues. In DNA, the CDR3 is TGTGCCAGCAGCTTAGATGGGATCTATGGCTACACCTTC. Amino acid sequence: CASSLDGIYGYTF.

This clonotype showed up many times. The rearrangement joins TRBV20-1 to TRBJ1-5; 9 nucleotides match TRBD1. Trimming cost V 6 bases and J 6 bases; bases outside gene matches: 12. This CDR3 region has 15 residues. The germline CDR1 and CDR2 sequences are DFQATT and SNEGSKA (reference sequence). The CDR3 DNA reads TGCAGTGCAGGCCCGGGACAGGGAGTGGCTCAGCCCCAGCATTTT. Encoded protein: CSAGPGQGVAQPQHF.